The clone carrying this T cell receptor beta chain was found many times. The sample originates from a study of T cells in Graves' hyperthyroidism and ophthalmopathy. Regions amplified from RNA transcripts were the TCR beta CDR3 regions. The TCR CDR3 first-round RT-PCR relied on the HTBI primer set. MiXCR was run by TCRdb on the multiplex PCR reads, yielding one entry per CDR3 protein. Of about 400,000 distinct CDR3 sequences listed, about 14% were seen once; the top ten hold 25% to 30%. The sample was blood. This receptor was identified in a man over 45 with Graves' ophthalmopathy.

The CDR3 reads CASTTGRIAGGPIYNEQFF. The CDR3, as DNA: TGTGCCAGCACGACCGGAAGAATAGCGGGAGGGCCGATCTACAATGAGCAGTTCTTC. V is TRBV6-1 and J is TRBJ2-1; 11 bases are shared with TRBD2. This CDR3 has 19 amino acids. Germline V lookup: CDR1 MNHNS, CDR2 SASEGT. V lost 7 bases, J lost 3 bases, and 17 bases stayed unmatched.